Described below is a single TCR beta chain sequence and its context. The data belong to a study of blood T cell repertoires in COVID-19. About the research overall: Acute and convalescent COVID-19 samples came from the United States, Italy and Spain.

The method was immunoSEQ multiplex PCR; TCRdb's version includes in-frame clones alone and lacks a portion of them. The sample gives 200,000 to 300,000 clones, around 90% of which show up once; just over 7% is in the top ten. This receptor was obtained from a man aged 60 to 75 who had recovered from COVID-19. The specimen sequenced was peripheral blood.

CDR3 DNA sequence: TGTGCCTGGAGTGTTGTGGGGGGAAATGAGCAGTTCTTC. This translates into CAWSVVGGNEQFF. This chain joins TRBV30 and TRBJ2-1; weak D call: TRBD2 (6 bases). Germline values: CDR1 GTSNPN, CDR2 SVGIG (reference sequence). CDR3 length equals 13 residues. The V end lost 0 bases, the J end lost 7 bases, and 10 bases lay between the germline ends.